This T cell receptor (beta chain) emerged from a study of Ad26.COV2.S vaccination and SARS-CoV-2 variants. On the study more broadly: By the intramuscular route, Ad26.COV2.S was given once, or twice 56 days apart.

Per the germline V gene, CDR1 is LNHDA and CDR2 is SQIVND (reference sequence). This CDR3 is built from 13 residues. Trimming cost V 7 bases and J 5 bases, with 13 bases left between them. Data came from immunoSEQ multiplex PCR; TCRdb stores just in-frame clones and leaves some out. This table holds 350,000 to 500,000 clones, around 90% found once. Noted treatment: around 19 received Ad26.COV2.S at low or high dose, single or two shots; roughly 5 received placebo; per-sample allocation not given. Sampling occurred on day 63 after the first vaccine or placebo injection. An 18-55-year-old adult in Boston served as donor.

The sample was peripheral blood, taken in a trial of Ad26.COV2.S vaccine versus placebo. The V call is TRBV19, the J call TRBJ2-3; D is ambiguous. The clonotype comes from a person aged 18-60 years who received the Ad26.COV2.S COVID-19 vaccine or a placebo. The CDR3 reads CASTGSFLDTQYF. CDR3 sequence (DNA): TGTGCCAGTACCGGCTCATTCTTAGATACGCAGTATTTT.